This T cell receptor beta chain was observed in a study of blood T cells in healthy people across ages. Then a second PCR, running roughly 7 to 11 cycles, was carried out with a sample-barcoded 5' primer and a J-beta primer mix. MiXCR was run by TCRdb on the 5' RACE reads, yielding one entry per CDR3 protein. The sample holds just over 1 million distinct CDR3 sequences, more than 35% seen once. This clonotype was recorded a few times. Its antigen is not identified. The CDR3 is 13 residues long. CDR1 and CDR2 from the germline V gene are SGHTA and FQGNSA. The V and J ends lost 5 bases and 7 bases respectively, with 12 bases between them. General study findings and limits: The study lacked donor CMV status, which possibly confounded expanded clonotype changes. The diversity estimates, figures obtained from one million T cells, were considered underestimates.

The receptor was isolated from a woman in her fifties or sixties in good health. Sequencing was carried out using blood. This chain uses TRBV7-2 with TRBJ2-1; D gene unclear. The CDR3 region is CASSNRHGNEQFF. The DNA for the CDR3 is TGTGCCAGCAGCAATAGACATGGGAATGAGCAGTTCTTC.